The source of this T cell receptor (beta chain) is a study of T cells after yellow fever vaccination. Across the study: Preparation of fractions with low cell numbers was performed using SMART-Seq v4 Ultra Low Input. Overall study results and limits: Most clones from primary vaccination were detected again post-booster (roughly 96% CD4, about 88% CD8). Repertoires obtained by FACS sorting could include abundant clonotypes that entered as contaminants from the bulk population.

5'RACE template switching produced TCR cDNA carrying a universal primer site and UMIs. TCRdb recomputed calls from the 5' RACE reads with MiXCR, one row per CDR3 protein. The sample lists 350,000 to 450,000 distinct CDR3 sequences; more than 5.5% were seen once. The CDR3 totals 13 residues. V was pared by 4 bases and J by 12 bases, with 16 bases between. CDR1 LGHDT and CDR2 YNNKEL come from the germline V gene (reference sequence). In its sample, this clonotype was seen many times. Its antigen remains unknown. The gene calls are TRBV3-1 and TRBJ2-1; D uncertain. The sequencing used PBMCs, collected 5 days after the yellow fever booster vaccination. The receptor was derived from a man younger than 45 who received the YFV17D yellow fever vaccine. The CDR3 loop is CASSPSLGSRQFF. CDR3 in DNA: TGTGCCAGCAGCCCCAGTCTAGGAAGTAGGCAGTTCTTC.